This T cell receptor beta chain was sequenced during a study of shared clonotypes between healthy human individuals. Study-level findings and limits: Researchers sampled only blood; tissue repertoires likely differ. Approximately 5.4% of naive CD4 clonotypes were common to several donors.

This CDR3 contains 13 residues. Germline V gene sequence: CDR1 SQVTM, CDR2 ANQGSEA. The trim removed 6 bases at V and 5 bases at J, leaving 5 bases unmatched. Points on this clone: What it binds is not known.

Assay: immunoSEQ multiplex PCR; the TCRdb copy retains only in-frame clones and omits some. The table has approximately 530,000 clones, 95% to 96% seen once. The source material was naive CD4+ T cells sorted from blood. Subset meaning: CD45RA+ positively selected. The J gene is TRBJ1-5, the V gene TRBV29-1, with 9 bases lining up with TRBD1. The TCR sequence derives from a woman younger than 45 in good health. The CDR3 DNA reads as TGCAGCGTAGCGACAGGGGGTGATCAGCCCCAGCATTTT. Its protein product is CSVATGGDQPQHF.